A selection of T cell receptor beta chains follows, all from one sample in a study of siplizumab effects on memory and regulatory T cells. Measured with immunoSEQ multiplex PCR; TCRdb has only the in-frame clones, and not every one. This sample has about 60,000 clones, with 75% to 90% found just once. The sample taken for sequencing was memory CD4+ T cells sorted from blood. These receptors all come from a human donor in good health. The CDR3 runs from the conserved cysteine through the conserved F or W. Fields, in order: J gene, V gene, D gene, clone size, CDR3 DNA, CDR3 protein. A D gene is named only where the DNA matches it firmly. Size tells how often a clone was seen (once, few, many) or the class of an expanded clone, and some rows leave it out.

>TRBJ2-7|TRBV7-8|-|-
TGTGCCAGCAGCTTAGGGGAATTGGGTTACGAGCAGTACTTC
CASSLGELGYEQYF
>TRBJ1-5|TRBV18|TRBD1|-
TGTGCCAGCTCACCTGGGACAGGGGATAGTAGCAATCAGCCCCAGCATTTT
CASSPGTGDSSNQPQHF
>TRBJ1-2|TRBV5-1|-|-
TGCGCCAGCAGCTTGTGGGGTCGAGATGGCTACACCTTC
CASSLWGRDGYTF
>TRBJ1-4|TRBV18|-|-
TGTGCCAGCTCACCACCCCCTCCCGGAAAACTGTTTTTT
CASSPPPPGKLFF
>TRBJ1-5|TRBV15|-|-
TGTGCCACCAGCAGAGGACGTAAGGCGGATCAGCCCCAGCATTTT
CATSRGRKADQPQHF
>TRBJ1-3|TRBV19|TRBD1|-
TGTGCCAGTAGACCGGGACAGGGAGCTGGAAACACCATATATTTT
CASRPGQGAGNTIYF
>TRBJ2-5|TRBV9|TRBD2|few
TGTGCCAGCAGCGTAGCTACGGGACTAGCCGGGACCCAGTACTTC
CASSVATGLAGTQYF
>TRBJ1-6|TRBV7-2|-|-
TGTGCCAGCAGCTTTCAACAGGGTCTGAATTCACCCCTCCACTTT
CASSFQQGLNSPLHF
>TRBJ2-1|TRBV7-2|-|-
TGTGCCAGCATTACTGACTTACAATACAATGAGCAGTTCTTC
CASITDLQYNEQFF
>TRBJ1-2|TRBV9|-|-
TGTGCCAGCAGCGTAGATCACAGGAGCTATGGCTACACCTTC
CASSVDHRSYGYTF
>TRBJ1-4|TRBV19|-|-
TGTGCCAGTAGCCAGGGAACTGTAGGGGAAAAACTGTTTTTT
CASSQGTVGEKLFF
>TRBJ1-2|TRBV9|-|few
TGTGCCAGCAGCCCTTGGACAGCTAACTATGGCTACACCTTC
CASSPWTANYGYTF
>TRBJ2-7|TRBV10-2|TRBD1|-
TGCGCCAGCAACCTGCGGGACAGGGGCTCCTACGAGCAGTACTTC
CASNLRDRGSYEQYF
>TRBJ2-5|TRBV21-1|-|-
TGTGCCAGCAGCAATGACCAGGGGGTCCATGGACGACTAGAGACCCAGTACTTC
CASSNDQGVHGRLETQYF
>TRBJ1-5|TRBV4-1|-|-
TGCGCCAGCAGCACTCCCGGGGGGAACAATCAGCCCCAGCATTTT
CASSTPGGNNQPQHF
>TRBJ1-2|TRBV4-2|TRBD1|-
TGTGCCAGCAGCCAAGGGGCAGGGGGAACCATCTATGGCTACACCTTC
CASSQGAGGTIYGYTF
>TRBJ2-7|TRBV7-9|TRBD2|-
TGTGCCAGCAGCTCACGGACTAGCGCAACCTACGAGCAGTACTTC
CASSSRTSATYEQYF
>TRBJ2-1|TRBV19|TRBD2|few
TGTGCCAGTAAGAACGGGAGGCTGGAAGGGGTAGGTGAGCAGTTCTTC
CASKNGRLEGVGEQFF
>TRBJ2-2|TRBV7-7|TRBD1|-
TGTGCCAGCAGCCCCGGACAGGGTGGCACCGGGGAGCTGTTTTTT
CASSPGQGGTGELFF
>TRBJ1-1|TRBV7-9|-|-
TGTGCCAGCAGCCAAAGGACATTGAACACTGAAGCTTTCTTT
CASSQRTLNTEAFF
>TRBJ1-5|TRBV2|TRBD1|-
TGTGCCAGCAGGGACAGGGGCGGCAATCAGCCCCAGCATTTT
CASRDRGGNQPQHF
>TRBJ2-7|TRBV27|-|-
TGTGCCAGCAGTCCAATTCGATGGGGGGGCAGCTACGAGCAGTACTTC
CASSPIRWGGSYEQYF
>TRBJ1-1|TRBV30|-|-
TGTGCCTGGAGTCCTCGAGTAGCCAATGAAGCTTTCTTT
CAWSPRVANEAFF
>TRBJ1-2|TRBV5-3|-|-
TGTGCCAGAAGCCTGAACCGGGACATCGAAACTCGAGCTAACTATGGCTACACCTTC
CARSLNRDIETRANYGYTF
>TRBJ1-2|TRBV5-1|TRBD1|-
TGCGCCAGCAGCGATCGGACAGGGCATGGCTACACCTTC
CASSDRTGHGYTF
>TRBJ2-3|TRBV30|-|once
TGTGCCTGGTCTGCCGGGTCAGATACGCAGTATTTT
CAWSAGSDTQYF
>TRBJ2-5|TRBV11-2|-|once
TGTGCCAGCAGCTCAGGAGGGGTTGGGACCCAGTACTTC
CASSSGGVGTQYF
>TRBJ1-4|TRBV2|-|-
TGTGCCAGCAGTGATAGTTCAACTAATGAAAAACTGTTTTTT
CASSDSSTNEKLFF
>TRBJ2-1|TRBV2|-|few
TGTGCCAGCAAGTTCGGGGGAGGCTCCTACAATGAGCAGTTCTTC
CASKFGGGSYNEQFF
>TRBJ2-1|TRBV2|TRBD2|-
TGTGCCAGCAGTTATGGGACTAGCGGGGGGGCCAATGAGCAGTTCTTC
CASSYGTSGGANEQFF
>TRBJ1-2|TRBV27|-|-
TGTGCCAGCAGCCCCAACAGCTATGGCTACACCTTC
CASSPNSYGYTF
>TRBJ1-3|TRBV7-8|-|few
TGTGCCAGCAGCCCAAGGACGAGTAACACCATATATTTT
CASSPRTSNTIYF
>TRBJ2-1|TRBV19|-|-
TGTGCCAGTTCCACACTACTCCGCTCCTACAATGAGCAGTTCTTC
CASSTLLRSYNEQFF
>TRBJ1-3|TRBV2|-|-
TGTGCCAGCAGTGAAAGCTTCGTGGGTTTCTCTGGAAACACCATATATTTT
CASSESFVGFSGNTIYF
>TRBJ1-3|TRBV9|-|-
TGTGCCAGCAGCGGAACATCAGGGATCTCTGGAAACACCATATATTTT
CASSGTSGISGNTIYF
>TRBJ1-2|TRBV19|-|-
TGTGCCAGTCACTATGGACGGGACGGCTACACCTTC
CASHYGRDGYTF
>TRBJ1-1|TRBV2|-|few
TGTGCCAGCAGTGATGCAGACACCAGGAACACTGAAGCTTTCTTT
CASSDADTRNTEAFF
>TRBJ2-3|TRBV5-6|-|once
TGTGCCAGCAGCTTTGGGGGGAGTACAGATACGCAGTATTTT
CASSFGGSTDTQYF
>TRBJ1-4|TRBV30|-|-
TGTGCCTGGTCGCCCGGGACACCGGGGAGTGAAAAACTGTTTTTT
CAWSPGTPGSEKLFF
>TRBJ1-2|TRBV5-1|-|-
TGCGCCAGCAGCTACCAAATTTCAGGGGATGGCTACACCTTC
CASSYQISGDGYTF
>TRBJ2-3|TRBV2|TRBD2|-
TGTGCCACCCGGACTAGTAGCACAGATACGCAGTATTTT
CATRTSSTDTQYF
>TRBJ2-6|TRBV19|-|-
TGTGCCAGTAGCACCGGATGGCGGGGGCTTGGGGCCAACGTCCTGACTTTC
CASSTGWRGLGANVLTF
>TRBJ2-2|TRBV18|-|-
TGTGCCAGCTCTCCAGTGGCTGGGGAGCTGTTTTTT
CASSPVAGELFF
>TRBJ2-3|TRBV7-3|-|once
TGTGCCAGCAGCCGAGGATCCCTCACAGATACGCAGTATTTT
CASSRGSLTDTQYF
>TRBJ2-2|TRBV21-1|-|-
TGTGCCAGCATGGGGACTAGCGGGGACATTAGAAAAACCGGGGAGCTGTTTTTT
CASMGTSGDIRKTGELFF
>TRBJ2-2|TRBV10-1|-|-
TGCGCCAGCAGCGACTTTACTTACGGGGGGCCGGGACAGGAGAACACCGGGGAGCTGTTTTTT
CASSDFTYGGPGQENTGELFF
>TRBJ2-6|TRBV7-2|-|-
TGTGCCAGCAGCGTCGTAGGCTGGGCGGAGGGGGCCAACGTCCTGACTTTC
CASSVVGWAEGANVLTF
>TRBJ2-7|TRBV6-1|TRBD2|-
TGTGCCAGCAGTGCACGGACTAGCAGATGGTTAAATCAGTACTTC
CASSARTSRWLNQYF
>TRBJ1-2|TRBV6-5|-|-
TGTGCCAGCAGTTGGGGGAGCAGGCCCTATGGCTACACCTTC
CASSWGSRPYGYTF
>TRBJ2-3|TRBV9|-|-
TGTGCCAGCAGCGTAGGGGTTAGCACAGATACGCAGTATTTT
CASSVGVSTDTQYF
>TRBJ2-3|TRBV5-1|TRBD2|few
TGCGCCAGCGGGACTAGCGGGGTGACAGATACGCAGTATTTT
CASGTSGVTDTQYF
>TRBJ1-1|TRBV7-9|-|-
TGTGCCAGCAGCTCACGTCGGGCCTCACATACTGAAGCTTTCTTT
CASSSRRASHTEAFF
>TRBJ2-7|TRBV4-2|-|-
TGTGCCAGCAGCCGGGACGCAACCTACGAGCAGTACTTC
CASSRDATYEQYF
>TRBJ2-3|TRBV5-6|-|-
TGTGCCAGCAGCTGGTGGGACCGGGCAGATACGCAGTATTTT
CASSWWDRADTQYF
>TRBJ2-2|TRBV10-3|TRBD2|-
TGTGCCATCAGGGGGGGACTAGCGGGAGAAAGTACCGGGGAGCTGTTTTTT
CAIRGGLAGESTGELFF
>TRBJ1-1|TRBV5-5|TRBD1|-
TGTGCCAGCAGCTTGGGTCCGGGACAGGGAGGCACTGAAGCTTTCTTT
CASSLGPGQGGTEAFF
>TRBJ2-1|TRBV5-6|-|-
TGTGCCAGCAGCTTGCGGCGCGGGTGGGGCAATGAGCAGTTCTTC
CASSLRRGWGNEQFF
>TRBJ1-1|TRBV9|-|-
TGTGCCAGCAGTGCCGGGGGGACTGAAGCTTTCTTT
CASSAGGTEAFF
>TRBJ2-5|TRBV18|-|few
TGTGCCAGCTCGGAAACAGGGTCTGGGACCCAGTACTTC
CASSETGSGTQYF